This T cell receptor (beta chain) appears in the sequencing data of a study of T cell responses to AZD1222 COVID-19 vaccine. Findings and limits, study-wide: Regions 160-218 and 743-854 dominated among vaccine-associated CD4 TCRs spanning spike. Unmutated variant regions reportedly attract nearly half of all spike-specific TCRs. Compared with day 0, the breadth and depth of the Spike-specific TCR repertoire rose significantly after two doses of AZD1222.

Germline assignment: CDR1 LNHDA and CDR2 SQIVND (reference sequence). The CDR3 extends over 16 amino acids. V lost 5 bases to trimming and J lost 4 bases; unmatched junction nucleotides: 11. The protocol was immunoSEQ multiplex PCR, while the TCRdb copy is restricted to in-frame clones and leaves out a portion. The data hold just over 150,000 clones, with about 90% observed a single time. Of note for this clone: Antigen: not known.

The genes are TRBV19 and TRBJ1-5; 7 positions agree with TRBD1. The material was peripheral blood, obtained 28 days after the second AZD1222 dose. This TCR derives from an adult who received the AZD1222 COVID-19 vaccine. CDR3 amino acids: CASSGPPGQRNQPQHF. The CDR3 DNA reads TGTGCCAGTAGTGGACCCCCGGGACAGAGGAATCAGCCCCAGCATTTT.